This T cell receptor beta chain stems from a study of cytomegalovirus exposure and HLA in healthy donors. Study details: Unique TCRs from HLA-typed donors, 70 million to 100 million of them, were held in an early data release.

Concerning this clone: The antigen remains unidentified.

V was shortened by 5 bases and J by 7 bases, with 17 bases between the two germline ends. The CDR3 contains 15 residues. Germline loops: CDR1 LNHDA, CDR2 SQIVND (reference sequence). PCR was performed using 60 Vbeta and 13 Jbeta primers. Generated by immunoSEQ multiplex PCR, the TCRdb table keeps only in-frame clones and is missing some. The sample holds over 85,000 clones; less than 80% are singletons and the top ten take 2.1%. General study points: According to a later analysis, donors in an Asian-associated ancestry cluster reportedly had fewer N-insertions than the roughly 720-donor mean. In all likelihood, a cluster of highly shared sequence variants was a sequencing artifact. Exclusion applied to some V segments, including TRBV6-2 and TRBV6-3, as they were indistinguishable.

The chain joins TRBV19 to TRBJ1-4; no firm D call. The origin of this receptor is a man aged 25-45 years in good health and CMV-seronegative. The specimen was PBMCs. The CDR3 DNA reads as TGTGCCAGTAGTCTTCCGACGGAGGGAGGTGAAAAACTGTTTTTT. Residues: CASSLPTEGGEKLFF.